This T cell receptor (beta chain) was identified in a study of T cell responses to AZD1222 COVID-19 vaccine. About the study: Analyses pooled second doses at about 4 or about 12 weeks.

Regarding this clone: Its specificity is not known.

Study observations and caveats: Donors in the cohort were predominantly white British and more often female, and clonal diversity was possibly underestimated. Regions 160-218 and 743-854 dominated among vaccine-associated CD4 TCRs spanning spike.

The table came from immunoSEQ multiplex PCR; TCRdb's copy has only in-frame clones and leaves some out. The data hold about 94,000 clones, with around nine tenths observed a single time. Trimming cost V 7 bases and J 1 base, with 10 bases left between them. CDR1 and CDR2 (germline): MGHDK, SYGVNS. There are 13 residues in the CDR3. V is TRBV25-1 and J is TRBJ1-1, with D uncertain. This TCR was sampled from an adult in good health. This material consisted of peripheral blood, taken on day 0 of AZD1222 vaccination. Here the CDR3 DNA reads TGTGCCAGCAACGGAGAGGGGAACACTGAAGCTTTCTTT. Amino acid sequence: CASNGEGNTEAFF.